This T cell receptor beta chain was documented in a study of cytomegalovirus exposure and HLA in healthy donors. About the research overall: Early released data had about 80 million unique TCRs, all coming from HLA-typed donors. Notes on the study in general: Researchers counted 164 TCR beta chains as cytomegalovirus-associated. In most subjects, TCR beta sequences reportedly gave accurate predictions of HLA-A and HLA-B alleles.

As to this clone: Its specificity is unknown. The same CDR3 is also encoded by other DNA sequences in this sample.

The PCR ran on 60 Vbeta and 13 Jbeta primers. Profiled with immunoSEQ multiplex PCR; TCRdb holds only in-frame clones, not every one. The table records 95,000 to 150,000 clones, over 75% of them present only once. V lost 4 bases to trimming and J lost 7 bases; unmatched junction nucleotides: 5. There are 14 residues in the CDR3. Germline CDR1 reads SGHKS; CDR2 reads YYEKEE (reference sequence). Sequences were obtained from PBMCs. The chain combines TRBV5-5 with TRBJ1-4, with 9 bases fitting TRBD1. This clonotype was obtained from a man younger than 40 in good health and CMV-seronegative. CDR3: CASSPDRGGEKLFF. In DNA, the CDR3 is TGTGCCAGCAGCCCGGACAGGGGTGGTGAAAAACTGTTTTTT.